The 31 T cell receptor beta chains below were found in one sample sequenced in a study of blood T cells in healthy people across ages (dated by TCRdb to about 2015). To prepare the library, 5' RACE was applied. These reads were obtained on an Illumina HiSeq 2500. A second PCR of about 6 to 12 cycles was performed with a sample-barcoded 5' primer and a J-beta primer mix. TCRdb cleaned the public reads at Q25 with fastp, built clones with MiXCR and kept in-frame beta chains. A single entry per CDR3 protein holds the most common genes and DNA from its merged rows. In all, the sample holds fewer than 1.5 million distinct CDR3 sequences, and approximately 38% of those were seen once. The ten largest clones add up to under 8% of the sample. Sequences were obtained from blood. The receptors were gathered from a woman aged 18-29 years in good health.

This clonotype has just a few counts. The chain uses TRBV20-1 and TRBJ2-1; 13 bases line up with TRBD2. V lost 6 bases and J lost 8; bases outside the gene matches: 13. Germline V gives CDR1 DFQATT, CDR2 SNEGSKA (reference sequence). CDR3 length equals 16 residues. Here the CDR3 reads CSARTSGGLFRHEQFF. The CDR3, as DNA: TGCAGTGCCAGGACTAGCGGGGGCCTCTTCCGTCATGAGCAGTTCTTC.

This clonotype was detected a few times. The rearrangement uses TRBV20-1 and TRBJ2-3; TRBD1 might be the D (6 bases). V dropped 1 base and J dropped 6 bases, with 17 bases sitting between them. The CDR3 is 15 amino acids. Germline V CDR1 and CDR2: DFQATT, SNEGSKA (reference sequence). The CDR3 DNA reads TGCAGTGCTAGAGCACAGGGAGCGAGGGGGGATACGCAGTATTTT. This encodes CSARAQGARGDTQYF.

This clonotype came up a few times. The CDR3 DNA follows: TGTGCCAGCGGGAAGCCCCAGCATTTT. It codes for CASGKPQHF. V and J are TRBV27 and TRBJ1-5; D not certain. The CDR3 has 9 amino acids. The V end was cut by 8 bases, the J end by 8 bases, with 4 bases between. Germline lookup yields CDR1 MNHEY and CDR2 SMNVEV (reference sequence).

This chain connects TRBV10-3 to TRBJ1-2, with 7 bases that match TRBD1. This CDR3 has 13 residues. CDR1 is ENHRY, CDR2 SYGVKD, per germline. V was clipped by 8 bases and J by 2 bases; unmatched bases: 5. CDR3 bases: TGTGCCATCCATGCGGGACAGAACTATGGCTACACCTTC. It yields the protein CAIHAGQNYGYTF.

This rearrangement joins TRBV6-5 to TRBJ2-7; D might be TRBD1 (6 bases). The CDR3 is 11 amino acids. Looked up from germline, CDR1 is MNHEY and CDR2 is SVGAGI. Trimming shortened V by 7 bases and J by 12 bases, and 16 bases separated the two germline ends. The CDR3 DNA reads TGTGCCAGCACCTTACGACAGGATGCGTACTTC. Residues: CASTLRQDAYF.

V usage is TRBV29-1 and J usage is TRBJ1-1; D is perhaps TRBD1 (6 bases). Trimming removed 7 bases at V and 4 bases at J, with 19 bases between. The CDR3 is 14 amino acids. Germline lookup yields CDR1 SQVTM and CDR2 ANQGSEA. The DNA of the CDR3 is TGCAGCGGGGGACAAGGGGGAGGTGGCACTGAAGCTTTCTTT. Translating it yields CSGGQGGGGTEAFF. Looking up the rest from reference TRBV29-1 and TRBJ1-1 gives the full variable domain: SAVISQKPSRDICQRGTSLTIQCQVDSQVTMMFWYRQQPGQSLTLIATANQGSEATYESGFVIDKFPISRPNLTFSTLTVSNMSPEDSSIYLCSGGQGGGGTEAFFGQGTRLTVV.

This chain joins TRBV5-1 and TRBJ2-3; D gene unclear. Germline CDR1 SGHRS, CDR2 YFSETQ. The CDR3 runs to 13 residues. V lost 8 bases, J lost 2 bases, and 12 bases lay in between. CDR3 sequence: CASNPTATDTQYF. The CDR3 DNA sequence: TGCGCCAGTAATCCAACGGCCACAGATACGCAGTATTTT.

The chain combines TRBV19 with TRBJ1-5; D ambiguous. Germline V gene lookup returns CDR1 LNHDA and CDR2 SQIVND (reference sequence). Trimming cost V 5 bases and J 9 bases, with 11 bases left between them. The CDR3 is 12 amino acids. CDR3 DNA: TGTGCCAGTAGTCGGCAAACTGGGCCCCAGCATTTT. Translation gives CASSRQTGPQHF.

The genes are TRBV6-5 and TRBJ2-2, with 7 bases lining up with TRBD1. Germline V gene sequence: CDR1 MNHEY, CDR2 SVGAGI. The CDR3 totals 18 residues. V shed 5 bases and J 1 base; nucleotides not matched to a gene: 13. CDR3 DNA sequence: TGTGCCAGCAGTCCTCGACAGGGATTCTTATTGAACACCGGGGAGCTGTTTTTT. Translation gives CASSPRQGFLLNTGELFF.

This chain uses TRBV6-5 with TRBJ2-7; D is perhaps TRBD1 (5 bases). V lost 0 bases and J lost 11, with 14 bases in between. The CDR3 consists of 13 residues. Germline-derived CDR1 and CDR2 are MNHEY and SVGAGI. The CDR3 bases are TGTGCCAGCAGTTACTCTGGTAAGGGGATGGAGTACTTC. This codes for CASSYSGKGMEYF.

CDR3 region: CASSLLTGSADTQYF. CDR3 DNA: TGTGCCAGCAGCCTATTGACAGGGAGCGCAGATACGCAGTATTTT. The chain is built from TRBV25-1 and TRBJ2-3; 7 nucleotides align to TRBD1. V was pared by 6 bases and J by 4 bases, with 10 bases of the junction left unmatched. The CDR3 sequence is 15 residues long. CDR1 MGHDK and CDR2 SYGVNS come from the germline V gene.

This clonotype appeared a few times. The rearrangement joins TRBV21-1 to TRBJ2-7; TRBD1 is taken as the D call from the table, unchecked against the DNA. TRBV21-1 is marked as a pseudogene. CDR3 length: 17 amino acids. The CDR3 here is CASSKVLIGTLTYEQYF. CDR3 nucleotides: TGTGCCAGCAGCAAAGTGTTAATCGGGACACTCACCTACGAGCAGTACTTC.

Concerning this clonotype: The junction and the germline gene differ at one end; a read error may be behind it. The chain couples TRBV12-3 or TRBV12-4 to TRBJ2-5; D possibly corresponds to TRBD1 (6 bases). The CDR3 spans 14 residues. The CDR3 here is CASSLAGPGETRYF. In DNA form, the CDR3 reads TGTGCCAGCAGTTTAGCGGGCCCAGGGGAGACCCGGTACTTC.

In its sample, this clonotype was seen once. The rearrangement links TRBV11-1 to TRBJ2-1; a weak D match, TRBD2 (6 bases). Germline V lookup: CDR1 SGHAT, CDR2 FQDESV (reference sequence). CDR3 length: 15 residues. V dropped 3 bases and J dropped 4 bases, with 13 bases sitting between them. The CDR3 DNA reads TGTGCCAGCAGCTTGGGCGGGATACCATACAATGAGCAGTTCTTC. This sequence encodes CASSLGGIPYNEQFF.

This clonotype was picked up a small number of times. V is TRBV20-1 and J is TRBJ2-7; TRBD1 agrees at 7 bases. CDR1 and CDR2 from the germline V gene are DFQATT and SNEGSKA (reference sequence). J was trimmed by 6 bases and V by 6 bases; bases with no gene match: 5. CDR3 size: 11 residues. CDR3 amino acids: CSAKQGSEQYF. DNA for the CDR3: TGCAGTGCAAAACAGGGGAGCGAGCAGTACTTC.

The rearrangement joins TRBV20-1 to TRBJ2-1, with 8 bases identical to TRBD2. This CDR3 contains 16 residues. The germline V gene has CDR1 DFQATT and CDR2 SNEGSKA (reference sequence). Losses at the gene ends were 0 bases for V and 1 base for J; bases not matched to a gene: 5. In DNA form, the CDR3 reads TGCAGTGCTAGAGAGGGCGGACTAGCTTCCTACAATGAGCAGTTCTTC. Translated, it gives CSAREGGLASYNEQFF.

This clonotype was seen once. This may stem from a read error, because a much larger clone lies one nucleotide away. The rearrangement joins TRBV12-3 or TRBV12-4 to TRBJ2-3; 7 positions match TRBD1. The CDR3 loop spans 12 amino acids. The CDR3 reads CACRGLTDTQYF. CDR3 bases: TGTGCCTGCAGGGGGTTAACAGATACGCAGTATTTT.

This chain joins TRBV27 and TRBJ1-4; weak D call: TRBD1 (5 bases). V dropped 5 bases and J dropped 3 bases, with 13 bases sitting between them. In germline, CDR1 is MNHEY, CDR2 SMNVEV (reference sequence). This CDR3 is built from 15 residues. The DNA for the CDR3 is TGTGCCAGCAGTCCCGAAGGGGAAGCTAATGAAAAACTGTTTTTT. This codes for CASSPEGEANEKLFF.

This clonotype was counted a few times. The chain links TRBV2 to TRBJ2-1, with TRBD1 as a possible D gene (6 bases). The CDR3 totals 15 residues. Germline V gene sequence: CDR1 SNHLY, CDR2 FYNNEI. Between the trimmed V and J ends, which lost 5 bases and 0 bases, there was a span of 11 bases. In nucleotides, the CDR3 is TGTGCCAGCAGTACAGGGAAGAGCTCCTACAATGAGCAGTTCTTC. Translation: CASSTGKSSYNEQFF. Based on the CDR3 plus reference TRBV2 and TRBJ2-1, the full variable domain is EPEVTQTPSHQVTQMGQEVILRCVPISNHLYFYWYRQILGQKVEFLVSFYNNEISEKSEIFDDQFSVERPDGSNFTLKIRSTKLEDSAMYFCASSTGKSSYNEQFFGPGTRLTVL.

The V call is TRBV28, the J call TRBJ2-5; 7 bases match TRBD2. The J call could be wrong; TRBJ2-7 is a better fit for the DNA end. Germline V gene lookup returns CDR1 MDHEN and CDR2 SYDVKM. The CDR3 is made up of 18 amino acids. CDR3 protein: CASSFLGLSGGGTYEQYF. The CDR3 coding sequence is TGTGCCAGCAGTTTTTTGGGGTTGAGTGGCGGGGGAACCTACGAGCAGTACTTC.

This clonotype was counted between two and nine times. V usage is TRBV20-1 and J usage is TRBJ2-1, with TRBD2 identical over 7 bases. The CDR3 totals 14 residues. Trimming at V came to 4 bases and at J to 1 base, leaving 4 bases not matched to a gene. Germline V CDR1 and CDR2: DFQATT, SNEGSKA (reference sequence). This chain's CDR3 is CSAIGGGSYNEQFF. In DNA, the CDR3 is TGCAGTGCTATTGGGGGGGGTTCCTACAATGAGCAGTTCTTC.

This clonotype was counted a few times. The chain uses TRBV11-2 and TRBJ2-7, with TRBD2 matching over 10 bases. The CDR3 has 16 amino acids. Per the germline V gene, CDR1 is SGHAT and CDR2 is FQNNGV. V shed 6 bases, J shed 0 bases, and the junction held 8 bases outside the gene matches. Here the CDR3 reads CASSGLAVLSSYEQYF. CDR3 DNA sequence: TGTGCCAGCAGTGGACTAGCGGTTCTCAGCTCCTACGAGCAGTACTTC.

The table lists this clonotype with a few counts. The gene calls are TRBV2 and TRBJ1-2; D might be TRBD1 (5 bases). Germline V lookup: CDR1 SNHLY, CDR2 FYNNEI. The CDR3 length is 13 residues. The germline V and J ends were trimmed by 6 bases and 7 bases, with 15 bases remaining between them. For the CDR3, the DNA is TGTGCCAGCAGCGCCTGGGGGGTCATTGGCTACACCTTC. Encoded protein: CASSAWGVIGYTF.

The chain links TRBV6-1 to TRBJ2-1, with D perhaps TRBD1 (5 bases). The CDR3 is made up of 12 amino acids. CDR1 is MNHNS, CDR2 SASEGT, per germline. The V end lost 4 bases, the J end lost 6 bases, and 7 bases lay between the germline ends. Here the CDR3 reads CASSVRVNEQFF. The DNA of the CDR3 is TGTGCCAGCAGTGTCAGGGTCAATGAGCAGTTCTTC.

This clonotype was found a few times. This chain links TRBV6-1 with TRBJ2-1; tentatively, D is TRBD1 (5 bases). This CDR3 is 13 amino acids long. The V gene's germline CDR1 is MNHNS and CDR2 SASEGT. The V gene lost 8 bases and the J gene lost 5 bases, with 13 bases spanning the gap. The CDR3 protein is CASASGLDNEQFF. For the CDR3, the DNA is TGTGCCAGCGCCTCAGGGCTGGACAATGAGCAGTTCTTC.

The gene calls are TRBV25-1 and TRBJ1-1; TRBD1 agrees at 12 bases. The CDR3 runs 16 residues. CDR1 MGHDK and CDR2 SYGVNS come from the germline V gene. The trim removed 1 base at V and 6 bases at J, leaving 6 bases unmatched. The CDR3 loop reads CASSESGTGGASEAFF. As DNA, the CDR3 is TGTGCCAGCAGTGAATCGGGGACAGGGGGCGCGTCTGAAGCTTTCTTT.

As regards this clonotype: A junction boundary mismatches the germline segment, possibly from a read error. This sequence joins TRBV12-3 or TRBV12-4 and TRBJ1-1; tentative D call: TRBD1 (5 bases). CDR3 length: 16 residues. The DNA for the CDR3 is TGTGCCAGCAGTTGGGGGGAGGGAGGTAGGAACACTGAGGCTTTCTTT. Encoded protein: CASSWGEGGRNTEAFF.

The genes are TRBV10-3 and TRBJ2-5; 7 bases agree with TRBD1. Germline CDR1 is ENHRY and CDR2 is SYGVKD. This CDR3 has 12 amino acids. J lost 9 bases, V lost 5 bases, and 6 bases had no gene match. In DNA form, the CDR3 reads TGTGCCATCAGTCAAGACAGGGCTCCCCAGTACTTC. Translated: CAISQDRAPQYF.

This clonotype was counted only a few times. This chain links TRBV20-1 with TRBJ1-2, with D maybe TRBD1 (6 bases). The length of the CDR3 is 13 residues. Germline values: CDR1 DFQATT, CDR2 SNEGSKA (reference sequence). With 4 bases removed from V and 4 bases from J, the gap between germline ends came to 13 bases. CDR3 protein: CSATVGAGYGYTF. The CDR3 nucleotides are TGCAGTGCTACCGTGGGGGCAGGCTATGGCTACACCTTC.

As for this clonotype: Germline and junction disagree at one end, which may indicate a read error. The rearrangement uses TRBV2 and TRBJ2-4; D not certain. This CDR3 spans 12 amino acids. The V gene's germline CDR1 is SNHLY and CDR2 FYNNEI. CDR3 region: CASREAPHIQYF. In DNA, the CDR3 is TGTGCCAGCAGGGAAGCCCCGCACATTCAGTACTTC.

V is TRBV20-1 and J is TRBJ2-5; D perhaps matches TRBD1 (5 bases). Between the trimmed V and J ends, which lost 0 bases and 5 bases, there was a span of 13 bases. Germline V gene data show CDR1 as DFQATT and CDR2 as SNEGSKA (reference sequence). The length of the CDR3 is 14 residues. CDR3 protein: CSARDWGQTETQYF. The CDR3 DNA reads TGCAGTGCTAGAGATTGGGGCCAAACGGAGACCCAGTACTTC.